The source of this T cell receptor (beta chain) is a study of T cell responses to AZD1222 COVID-19 vaccine. V shed 4 bases and J shed 6 bases, with 19 bases lying between them. CDR3 size: 15 residues. Germline CDR1 SGHRS, CDR2 YFSETQ. Sequencing was performed with immunoSEQ multiplex PCR; in TCRdb, only in-frame clones are kept and a portion is missing. The table shows under 150,000 clones, with just under 95% occurring only once. This TCR came from an adult in good health. Sequenced here: peripheral blood, sampled on day 0 of AZD1222 vaccination. J is TRBJ1-2 and V is TRBV5-1; TRBD1 might be the D (6 bases). Here the CDR3 DNA reads TGCGCCAGCAGCATACTTATGGGACAATCCCATGGCTACACCTTC. This encodes CASSILMGQSHGYTF. The entire variable domain, with the rest obtained from reference TRBV5-1 and TRBJ1-2, is as follows: KAGVTQTPRYLIKTRGQQVTLSCSPISGHRSVSWYQQTPGQGLQFLFEYFSETQRNKGNFPGRFSGRQFSNSRSEMNVSTLELGDSALYLCASSILMGQSHGYTFGSGTRLTVV.